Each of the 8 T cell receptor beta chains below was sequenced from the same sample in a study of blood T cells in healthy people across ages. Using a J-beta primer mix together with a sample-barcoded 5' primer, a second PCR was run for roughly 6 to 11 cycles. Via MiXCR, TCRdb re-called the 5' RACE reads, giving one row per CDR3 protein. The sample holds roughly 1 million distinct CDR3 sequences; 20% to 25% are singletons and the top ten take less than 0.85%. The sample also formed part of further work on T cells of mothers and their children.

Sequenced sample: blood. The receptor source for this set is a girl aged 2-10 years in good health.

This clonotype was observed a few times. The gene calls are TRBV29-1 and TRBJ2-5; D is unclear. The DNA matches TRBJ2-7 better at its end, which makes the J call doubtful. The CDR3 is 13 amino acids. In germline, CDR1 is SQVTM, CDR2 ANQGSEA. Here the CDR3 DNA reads TGCAGCGTTGTAACATCTATATCCTACGAGCAGTACTTC. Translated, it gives CSVVTSISYEQYF.

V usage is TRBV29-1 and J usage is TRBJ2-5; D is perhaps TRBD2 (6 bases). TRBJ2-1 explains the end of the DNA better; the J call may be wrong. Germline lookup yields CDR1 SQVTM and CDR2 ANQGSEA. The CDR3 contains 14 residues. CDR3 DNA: TGCAGCGTTGCAGCACTAGCCGAGCCCAATGAGCAGTTCTTC. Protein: CSVAALAEPNEQFF.

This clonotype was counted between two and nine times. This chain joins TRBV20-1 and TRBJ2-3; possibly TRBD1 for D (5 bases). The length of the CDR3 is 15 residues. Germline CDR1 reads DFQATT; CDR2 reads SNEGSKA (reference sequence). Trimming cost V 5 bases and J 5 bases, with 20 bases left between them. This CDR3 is CSAGGASRGIDTQYF. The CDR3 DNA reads TGCAGTGCTGGTGGGGCGAGCCGAGGTATAGATACGCAGTATTTT.

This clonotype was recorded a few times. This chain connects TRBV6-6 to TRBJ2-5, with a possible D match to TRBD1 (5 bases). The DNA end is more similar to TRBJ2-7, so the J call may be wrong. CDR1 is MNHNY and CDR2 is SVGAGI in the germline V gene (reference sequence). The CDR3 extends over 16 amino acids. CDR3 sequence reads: CASSYGLPRTTYEQYF. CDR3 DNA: TGTGCCAGCAGTTACGGGCTTCCCAGGACAACCTACGAGCAGTACTTC.

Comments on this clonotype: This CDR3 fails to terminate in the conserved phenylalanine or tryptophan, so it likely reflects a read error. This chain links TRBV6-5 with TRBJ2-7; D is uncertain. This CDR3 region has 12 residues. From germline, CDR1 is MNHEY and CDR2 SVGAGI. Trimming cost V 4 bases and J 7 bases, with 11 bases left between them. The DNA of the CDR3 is TGTGCCAGCAGTTCTACTCCTCGGGAGCAGTACCTC. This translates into CASSSTPREQYL.

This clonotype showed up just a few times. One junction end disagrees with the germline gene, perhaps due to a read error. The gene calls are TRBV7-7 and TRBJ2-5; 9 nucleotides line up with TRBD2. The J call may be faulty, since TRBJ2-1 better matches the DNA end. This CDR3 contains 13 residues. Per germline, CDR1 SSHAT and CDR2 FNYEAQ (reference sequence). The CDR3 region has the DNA TGTGCTAGCAGCATCTTAGCGGGGGATGAGCAGTTCTTC. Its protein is CASSILAGDEQFF.

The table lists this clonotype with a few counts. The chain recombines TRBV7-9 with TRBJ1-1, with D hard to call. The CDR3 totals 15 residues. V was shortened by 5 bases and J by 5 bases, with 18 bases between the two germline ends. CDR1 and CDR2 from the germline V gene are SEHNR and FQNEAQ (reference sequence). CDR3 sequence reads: CASSPGGFLSTEAFF. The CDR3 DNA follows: TGTGCCAGCAGCCCCGGCGGGTTTTTGAGTACTGAAGCTTTCTTT.

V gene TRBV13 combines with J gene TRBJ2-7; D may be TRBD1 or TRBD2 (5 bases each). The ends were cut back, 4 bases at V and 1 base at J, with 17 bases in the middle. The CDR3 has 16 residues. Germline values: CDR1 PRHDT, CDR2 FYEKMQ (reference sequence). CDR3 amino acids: CASSSGWDRPSYEQYF. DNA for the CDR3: TGTGCCAGCAGCTCTGGGTGGGACCGCCCGTCCTACGAGCAGTACTTC.